The sequence of this T cell receptor beta chain was determined in a study of T cell repertoires in cytomegalovirus infection. In the study overall: The authors relied on CMV epitopes, both recently identified HLA-C-restricted and well-studied HLA-B-restricted. Matching HLA type and CMV infection were both indicated by public TCR beta signatures.

Overall study results and limits: It was HLA-C-restricted CMV-specific TCR beta clonotypes that dominated the response ex vivo. Identification of carriers of CMV plus the relevant HLA was performed using cumulative public TCR beta family frequency.

CDR1 is SEHNR, CDR2 FQNEAQ, per germline (reference sequence). Trimming removed 11 bases at V and 6 bases at J, with 19 bases between. The CDR3 runs 14 residues. On this clonotype: The antigen is unknown.

TCRdb re-derived calls from the reads in MiXCR, one entry per CDR3 protein. This sample carries 450,000 to 550,000 distinct CDR3 sequences, about 44% of them seen once, and the ten largest clones take about 39%. Sample: cultured PBMCs, taken from culture after CMV antigen stimulation. The origin of this receptor is a human donor in good health (CMV status not recorded). Some clones in this sample may be carry-over from other donors' samples. The rearrangement joins TRBV7-9 to TRBJ2-2; D is uncertain. This CDR3 is CALSPPRLPGELFF. The CDR3 DNA reads TGTGCCCTCTCTCCCCCACGTCTCCCCGGGGAGCTGTTTTTT.